This TCR beta chain emerged from a study of radiotherapy plus CTLA-4 blockade in lung cancer. Overall study findings and caveats: Researchers report tumor-derived TCR clones expanding in blood after radiotherapy plus ipilimumab.

The V segment lost 8 bases and the J segment 3 bases; nucleotides outside the gene matches: 5. This CDR3 region has 14 residues. CDR1 and CDR2 (germline): ENHRY, SYGVKD. With regard to this clone: Antigen unknown.

The data were produced by immunoSEQ multiplex PCR, yet TCRdb's version contains in-frame clones alone and is incomplete. This sample yields around 100,000 clones, of which about four fifths are seen a single time; 3.3% belongs to the top ten. This receptor was taken from a human donor with non-small cell lung cancer that progressed on radiotherapy plus ipilimumab. Some clones in this sample may be carry-over from other donors' samples. The specimen comprised peripheral blood, sampled from a patient treated with radiotherapy plus ipilimumab. The rearrangement uses TRBV10-3 and TRBJ2-2; TRBD1 matches at 8 bases. CDR3 sequence: CAIFTGGYTGELFF. The CDR3 nucleotides read TGTGCCATCTTCACAGGGGGGTACACCGGGGAGCTGTTTTTT.